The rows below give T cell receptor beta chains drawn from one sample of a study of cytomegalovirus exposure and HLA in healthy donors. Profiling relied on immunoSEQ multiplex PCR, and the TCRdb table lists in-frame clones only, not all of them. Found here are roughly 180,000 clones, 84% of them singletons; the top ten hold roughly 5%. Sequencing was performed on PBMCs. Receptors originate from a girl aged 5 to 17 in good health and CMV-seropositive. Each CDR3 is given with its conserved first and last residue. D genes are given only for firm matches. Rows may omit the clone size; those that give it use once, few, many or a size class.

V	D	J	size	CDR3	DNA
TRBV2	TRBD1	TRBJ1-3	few	CASSRDSLSGNTIYF	TGTGCCAGCAGCAGGGACAGCCTCTCTGGAAACACCATATATTTT
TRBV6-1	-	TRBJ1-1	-	CASRSRGLENTEAFF	TGTGCCAGCAGATCTAGGGGGTTGGAAAACACTGAAGCTTTCTTT
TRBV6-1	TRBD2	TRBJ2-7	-	CASNPSGGLTYEQYF	TGTGCCAGCAATCCTAGCGGGGGGTTAACCTACGAGCAGTACTTC
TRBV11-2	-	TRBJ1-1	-	CASSYAVGGGREAFF	TGTGCCAGCAGCTACGCCGTCGGCGGGGGCAGAGAAGCTTTCTTT
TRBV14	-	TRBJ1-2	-	CASSQDTARVGYGYTF	TGTGCCAGCAGCCAAGATACGGCCAGGGTGGGCTATGGCTACACCTTC
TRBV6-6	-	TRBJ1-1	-	CASSYSTPGGVAFF	TGTGCCAGCAGTTACTCTACCCCCGGGGGGGTGGCTTTCTTT
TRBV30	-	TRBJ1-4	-	CAWSVGGFGATNEKLFF	TGTGCCTGGAGTGTAGGAGGCTTTGGGGCAACTAATGAAAAACTGTTTTTT
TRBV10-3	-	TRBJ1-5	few	CAISVDGGRQPQHF	TGTGCCATCAGTGTGGATGGGGGCAGGCAGCCCCAGCATTTT
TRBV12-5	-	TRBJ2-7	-	CASGLVQADGYYEQYF	TGTGCTAGTGGTTTGGTACAGGCGGACGGCTACTACGAGCAGTACTTC
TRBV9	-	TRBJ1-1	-	CASSQSQGGTEAFF	TGTGCCAGCAGCCAATCCCAGGGAGGAACTGAAGCTTTCTTT
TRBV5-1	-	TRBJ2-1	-	CASSPSPGNEQFF	TGCGCCAGCAGCCCGAGTCCAGGGAATGAGCAGTTCTTC
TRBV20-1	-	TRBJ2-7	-	CSALQGYEQYF	TGCAGTGCCCTCCAGGGGTACGAGCAGTACTTC
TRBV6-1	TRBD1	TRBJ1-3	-	CASRIQGAGNTIYF	TGTGCCAGCAGAATACAGGGGGCCGGAAACACCATATATTTT
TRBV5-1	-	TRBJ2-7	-	CASSFNAPGSKGEQYF	TGCGCCAGCAGCTTCAACGCTCCGGGGTCCAAGGGAGAGCAGTACTTC
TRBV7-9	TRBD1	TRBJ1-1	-	CASSPEQGVNTEAFF	TGTGCCAGCAGTCCTGAACAGGGGGTCAACACTGAAGCTTTCTTT
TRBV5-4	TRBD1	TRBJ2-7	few	CASSLGDRAFYEQYF	TGTGCCAGCAGCTTGGGGGACAGAGCTTTTTACGAGCAGTACTTC
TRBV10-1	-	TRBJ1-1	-	CASSATHVTEAFF	TGCGCCAGCAGTGCGACACACGTCACTGAAGCTTTCTTT
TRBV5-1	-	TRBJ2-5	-	CASSSGQPGETQYF	TGCGCCAGCAGCTCTGGACAGCCGGGCGAGACCCAGTACTTC
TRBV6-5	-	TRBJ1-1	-	CASNGRGLAEAFF	TGTGCCAGCAACGGGCGGGGGCTCGCTGAAGCTTTCTTT
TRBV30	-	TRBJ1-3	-	CAWQLRDFTKSGNTIYF	TGTGCCTGGCAACTAAGAGACTTTACAAAATCTGGAAACACCATATATTTT
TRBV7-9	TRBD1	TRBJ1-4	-	CASSLRGHGNEKLFF	TGTGCCAGCAGCTTGAGGGGGCACGGTAATGAAAAACTGTTTTTT
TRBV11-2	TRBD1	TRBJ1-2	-	CATRTGMDGYTF	TGTGCCACCCGGACAGGGATGGATGGCTACACCTTC
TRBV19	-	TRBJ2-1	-	CASTNAGDLRFF	TGTGCCAGTACTAACGCAGGGGACCTGCGGTTCTTC
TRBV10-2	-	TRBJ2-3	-	CASSDADTQYF	TGCGCCAGCAGTGATGCGGATACGCAGTATTTT
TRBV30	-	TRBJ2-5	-	CAWSVLETQYF	TGTGCCTGGAGTGTACTAGAGACCCAGTACTTC
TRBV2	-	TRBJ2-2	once	CASRETATNTGELFF	TGTGCCAGCAGGGAGACAGCAACGAACACCGGGGAGCTGTTTTTT
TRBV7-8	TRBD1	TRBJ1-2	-	CASSSDRDKGYTF	TGTGCCAGCAGCTCCGACAGGGATAAAGGCTACACCTTC
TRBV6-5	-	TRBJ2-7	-	CASSYIGASYEQYF	TGTGCCAGCAGTTACATTGGGGCCTCCTACGAGCAGTACTTC
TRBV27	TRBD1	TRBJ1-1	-	CASSLSAGGFTEAFF	TGTGCCAGCAGTTTATCGGCAGGGGGCTTTACTGAAGCTTTCTTT
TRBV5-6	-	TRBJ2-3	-	CASSADGRVDTQYF	TGTGCCAGCAGCGCCGACGGCCGGGTAGATACGCAGTATTTT